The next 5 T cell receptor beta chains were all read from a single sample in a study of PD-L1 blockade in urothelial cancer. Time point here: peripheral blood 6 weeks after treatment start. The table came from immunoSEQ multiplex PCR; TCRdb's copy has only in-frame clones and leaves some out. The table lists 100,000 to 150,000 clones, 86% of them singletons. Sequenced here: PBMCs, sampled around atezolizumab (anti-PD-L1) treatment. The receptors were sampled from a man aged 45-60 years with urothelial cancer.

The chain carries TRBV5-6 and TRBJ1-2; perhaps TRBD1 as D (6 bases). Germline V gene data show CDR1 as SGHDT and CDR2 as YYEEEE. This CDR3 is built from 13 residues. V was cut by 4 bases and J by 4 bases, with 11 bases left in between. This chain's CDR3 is CASSGQRFYGYTF. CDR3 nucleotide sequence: TGTGCCAGCAGCGGACAGAGATTCTATGGCTACACCTTC.

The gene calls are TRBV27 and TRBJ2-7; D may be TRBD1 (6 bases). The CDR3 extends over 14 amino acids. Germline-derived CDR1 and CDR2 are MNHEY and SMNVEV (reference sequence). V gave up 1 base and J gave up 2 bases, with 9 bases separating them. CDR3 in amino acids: CASSLLDSPYEQYF. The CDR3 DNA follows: TGTGCCAGCAGTTTATTGGACAGTCCCTACGAGCAGTACTTC.

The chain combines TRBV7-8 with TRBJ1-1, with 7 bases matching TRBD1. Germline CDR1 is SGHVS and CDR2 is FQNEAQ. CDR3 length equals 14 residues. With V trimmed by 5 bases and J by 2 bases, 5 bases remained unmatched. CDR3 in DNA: TGTGCCAGCAGCATTGGGACAGCTAACACTGAAGCTTTCTTT. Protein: CASSIGTANTEAFF.

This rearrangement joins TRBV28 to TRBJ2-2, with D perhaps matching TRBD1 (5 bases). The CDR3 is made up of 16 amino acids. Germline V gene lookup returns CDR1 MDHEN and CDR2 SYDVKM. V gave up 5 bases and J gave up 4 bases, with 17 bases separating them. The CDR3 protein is CASSGAGFLGTGELFF. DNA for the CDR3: TGTGCCAGCAGTGGCGCAGGGTTTCTGGGCACCGGGGAGCTGTTTTTT. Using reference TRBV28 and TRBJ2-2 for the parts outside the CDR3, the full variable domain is DVKVTQSSRYLVKRTGEKVFLECVQDMDHENMFWYRQDPGLGLRLIYFSYDVKMKEKGDIPEGYSVSREKKERFSLILESASTNQTSMYLCASSGAGFLGTGELFFGEGSRLTVL.

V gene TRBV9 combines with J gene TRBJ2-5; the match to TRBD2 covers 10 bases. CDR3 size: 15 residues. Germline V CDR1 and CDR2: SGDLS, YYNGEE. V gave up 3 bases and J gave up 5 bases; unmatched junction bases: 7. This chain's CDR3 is CASSGSGGVGETQYF. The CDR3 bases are TGTGCCAGCAGCGGAAGCGGGGGGGTCGGGGAGACCCAGTACTTC.